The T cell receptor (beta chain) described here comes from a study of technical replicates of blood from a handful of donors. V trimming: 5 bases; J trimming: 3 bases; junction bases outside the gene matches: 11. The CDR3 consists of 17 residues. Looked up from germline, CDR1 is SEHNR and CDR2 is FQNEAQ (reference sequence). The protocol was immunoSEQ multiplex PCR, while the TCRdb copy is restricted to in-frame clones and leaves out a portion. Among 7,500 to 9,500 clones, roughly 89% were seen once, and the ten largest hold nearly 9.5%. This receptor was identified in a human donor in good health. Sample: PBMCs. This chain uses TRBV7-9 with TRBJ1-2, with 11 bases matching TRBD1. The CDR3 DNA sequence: TGTGCCAGCAGCCGCCAGGGACAGGGGGTACAGGACTATGGCTACACCTTC. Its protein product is CASSRQGQGVQDYGYTF.